The 24 T cell receptor beta chains below come from one sample, sequenced in a study of post-analysis software for immune sequencing data. Findings of the study overall: When patients were compared with controls, 4 or 5 TRBV segments were more frequent, TRBV5-6, TRBV5-1 and TRBV20-1 among them.

Libraries were made from TCR beta cDNA, and they carried unique molecular identifiers. TCRdb reanalysed the PCR reads using MiXCR and keeps one entry per CDR3 protein. The table includes 500,000 to 600,000 distinct CDR3 sequences, roughly 47% detected once. These receptors are not linked to any known antigen. The material sequenced was blood. These receptor sequences come from a girl aged 5 to 17 with multiple sclerosis.

This clonotype was recorded a few times. The rearrangement uses TRBV7-9 and TRBJ1-2, with D perhaps TRBD1 (5 bases). Germline loops: CDR1 SEHNR, CDR2 FQNEAQ (reference sequence). V lost 2 bases, J lost 4 bases, and 8 bases lay in between. There are 13 residues in the CDR3. The CDR3 bases are TGTGCCAGCAGCTTATGGCAGGGCTATGGCTACACCTTC. The encoded protein is CASSLWQGYGYTF. The variable domain in full, with the rest retrieved from reference TRBV7-9 and TRBJ1-2, is DTGVSQNPRHKITKRGQNVTFRCDPISEHNRLYWYRQTLGQGPEFLTYFQNEAQLEKSRLLSDRFSAERPKGSFSTLEIQRTEQGDSAMYLCASSLWQGYGYTFGSGTRLTVV.

V and J are TRBV12-3 or TRBV12-4 and TRBJ1-1, with TRBD1 matching over 7 bases. The CDR3 is 13 amino acids. J lost 5 bases, V lost 6 bases, and 6 bases had no gene match. The CDR3, as DNA: TGTGCCAGCAGCCGCTCGACAGGGACTGAAGCTTTCTTT. This translates into CASSRSTGTEAFF.

Only a few counts were recorded for this clonotype. The chain has TRBV20-1 and TRBJ2-4; D is possibly TRBD1 (5 bases). The CDR3 is 14 residues long. Per the germline V gene, CDR1 is DFQATT and CDR2 is SNEGSKA (reference sequence). Trimming stripped 3 bases from V and 3 bases from J, with 12 bases between. The DNA of the CDR3 is TGCAGTGCTAGTTCAGGACAAGGCAAAAACATTCAGTACTTC. Translated: CSASSGQGKNIQYF.

The V call is TRBV20-1, the J call TRBJ2-1; TRBD2 is a possible D gene (5 bases). Trimming left V 5 bases short and J 2 bases short, with 10 bases between. Germline V CDR1 and CDR2: DFQATT, SNEGSKA (reference sequence). The CDR3 is 13 residues long. The CDR3 loop reads CSARDYAYNEQFF. The CDR3 DNA reads TGCAGTGCTCGCGACTACGCCTACAATGAGCAGTTCTTC.

V usage is TRBV5-1 and J usage is TRBJ2-1; perhaps TRBD2 as D (7 bases). The length of the CDR3 is 15 residues. Germline V gives CDR1 SGHRS, CDR2 YFSETQ. The ends were cut back, 2 bases at V and 6 bases at J, with 15 bases in the middle. The CDR3 DNA reads TGCGCCAGCAGCTTTGCTGGGGGGGCAGGCAATGAGCAGTTCTTC. Amino acids: CASSFAGGAGNEQFF.

This clonotype was counted a single time. This rearrangement joins TRBV20-1 to TRBJ1-1; D uncertain. CDR1 DFQATT and CDR2 SNEGSKA come from the germline V gene (reference sequence). V was clipped by 5 bases and J by 1 base, with 8 bases between them. The CDR3 runs 12 residues. CDR3 region: CSAGPSNTEAFF. As DNA, the CDR3 is TGCAGTGCTGGGCCGTCGAACACTGAAGCTTTCTTT.

The V gene is TRBV5-1, the J gene TRBJ1-2; D is possibly TRBD1 (5 bases). V lost 8 bases and J lost 1, with 15 bases in between. Germline CDR1 is SGHRS and CDR2 is YFSETQ. CDR3 size: 14 residues. This chain's CDR3 is CASASGTLNYGYTF. The CDR3 DNA reads as TGCGCCAGTGCCTCCGGGACTCTTAACTATGGCTACACCTTC.

The chain carries TRBV24-1 and TRBJ2-5; a possible D gene is TRBD2 (6 bases). Trimming left V 1 base short and J 2 bases short, with 7 bases between. This CDR3 comprises 14 residues. Germline loops: CDR1 KGHDR, CDR2 SFDVKD. Here the CDR3 DNA reads TGTGCCACCAGTGATTTTGGGAGGCAAGAGACCCAGTACTTC. Amino acid sequence: CATSDFGRQETQYF.

This chain uses TRBV5-1 with TRBJ2-5; the match to TRBD1 covers 7 bases. The J call may be in error: the DNA end matches TRBJ2-7 better. The germline V gene encodes CDR1 SGHRS and CDR2 YFSETQ. This CDR3 is built from 16 residues. This CDR3 reads CASSLRYRGGSYEQYF. Here the CDR3 DNA reads TGCGCCAGCAGCCTCAGATACAGGGGTGGGTCCTACGAGCAGTACTTC.

This clonotype has just a few counts. This chain connects TRBV4-2 to TRBJ2-3; 9 nucleotides align to TRBD1. The CDR3 is made up of 17 amino acids. Germline CDR1 and CDR2: LGHNA and YNFKEQ. V lost 0 bases, J lost 5 bases, and 9 bases stayed unmatched. The CDR3 DNA sequence: TGTGCCAGCAGCCAAGACGGACAGGGGAGATGGGAAGATACGCAGTATTTT. Translation gives CASSQDGQGRWEDTQYF.

The rearrangement uses TRBV13 and TRBJ1-6; TRBD1 is a possible D gene (6 bases). V lost 1 base and J 9 bases, leaving 13 bases between the germline ends. CDR1 and CDR2 (germline): PRHDT, FYEKMQ (reference sequence). The CDR3 extends over 15 amino acids. The CDR3 region has the DNA TGTGCCAGCAGCTTAGCAGGGGCTCTAGCTTCACCCCTCCACTTT. Its translation is CASSLAGALASPLHF.

The chain employs TRBV4-2 and TRBJ2-5, with 7 bases lining up with TRBD1. The CDR3 totals 17 residues. Trimming removed 0 bases from V and 5 bases from J; junction bases left unmatched: 12. Germline V lookup: CDR1 LGHNA, CDR2 YNFKEQ. CDR3 sequence: CASSQDPLTTGIETQYF. The DNA of the CDR3 is TGTGCCAGCAGCCAAGATCCCTTAACGACAGGGATCGAGACCCAGTACTTC.

V usage is TRBV7-3 and J usage is TRBJ2-5, with 12 bases identical to TRBD2. V dropped 3 bases and J dropped 4; count of bases not matched to a gene: 3. Germline values: CDR1 SGHTA, CDR2 FQGTGA. The CDR3 sequence is 15 residues long. CDR3 bases: TGTGCCAGCAGCTTGACGGGACTAGCGGGAGAGACCCAGTACTTC. This codes for CASSLTGLAGETQYF.

The chain couples TRBV12-3 or TRBV12-4 to TRBJ1-4; D call uncertain. The CDR3 is 14 amino acids. The V end lost 7 bases, the J end lost 8 bases, and 17 bases lay between the germline ends. The CDR3 spells CASTGVKGEEKLFF. The CDR3 bases are TGTGCCAGCACTGGGGTAAAGGGTGAAGAAAAACTGTTTTTT.

This clonotype was seen a handful of times. The CDR3 DNA follows: TGCAGCGTTGTCCCCGCCCGGATCCAAGAGACCCAGTACTTC. Translation gives CSVVPARIQETQYF. The gene calls are TRBV29-1 and TRBJ2-5; D is ambiguous. The CDR3 has 14 residues. V was trimmed by 4 bases and J by 1 base, leaving 13 bases between them. CDR1 is SQVTM and CDR2 is ANQGSEA in the germline V gene.

The chain is built from TRBV6-5 and TRBJ1-5; D unresolved. V shed 5 bases and J shed 6 bases, with 11 bases lying between them. Germline V gene data show CDR1 as MNHEY and CDR2 as SVGAGI. This CDR3 has 13 amino acids. CDR3 protein: CASSGQVGQPQHF. The CDR3 DNA reads as TGTGCCAGCAGTGGCCAGGTCGGTCAGCCCCAGCATTTT.

V gene TRBV7-9 combines with J gene TRBJ2-7; TRBD1 aligns across 7 bases. This CDR3 contains 16 residues. Unmatched junction bases numbered 8, after V lost 2 bases and J lost 1 base. CDR1 and CDR2 (germline): SEHNR, FQNEAQ (reference sequence). This CDR3 is CASSLSGQAPSYEQYF. The CDR3 DNA reads as TGTGCCAGCAGCTTAAGTGGACAGGCCCCGTCCTACGAGCAGTACTTC.

The chain recombines TRBV7-9 with TRBJ1-1; D is unclear. The V end lost 2 bases, the J end lost 2 bases, and 21 bases lay between the germline ends. Germline CDR1 reads SEHNR; CDR2 reads FQNEAQ (reference sequence). The CDR3 is made up of 18 amino acids. CDR3: CASSLPVTATAANTEAFF. As DNA, the CDR3 is TGTGCCAGCAGCTTACCAGTGACGGCGACTGCCGCTAACACTGAAGCTTTCTTT.

This clonotype was seen only a few times. The rearrangement uses TRBV29-1 and TRBJ2-1; 7 bases agree with TRBD1. In germline, CDR1 is SQVTM, CDR2 ANQGSEA. The V gene end was trimmed by 0 bases and the J gene end by 4 bases; junction bases not matched to a gene: 6. CDR3 length equals 15 residues. The chain's CDR3 is CSVEDQGGEYNEQFF. CDR3 DNA: TGCAGCGTTGAAGATCAAGGGGGCGAGTACAATGAGCAGTTCTTC.

This clonotype came up a few times. The rearrangement links TRBV10-3 to TRBJ2-1; perhaps TRBD2 as D (6 bases). V gave up 0 bases and J gave up 8 bases, with 20 bases separating them. This CDR3 is 17 amino acids long. Per the germline V gene, CDR1 is ENHRY and CDR2 is SYGVKD. In DNA form, the CDR3 reads TGTGCCATCAGTGAGTCGGGTGCGGGACCCCCCGTGGATGAGCAGTTCTTC. Translation gives CAISESGAGPPVDEQFF.

The chain combines TRBV7-8 with TRBJ2-1, with 9 bases fitting TRBD2. The V segment lost 3 bases and the J segment 7 bases; nucleotides outside the gene matches: 7. CDR1 is SGHVS, CDR2 FQNEAQ, per germline. The CDR3 runs 15 residues. The CDR3 region has the DNA TGTGCCAGCAGCTTTAGCGGGAGACCCTCTAATGAGCAGTTCTTC. Translating gives CASSFSGRPSNEQFF.

The V and J genes are TRBV9 and TRBJ2-1, with 8 bases identical to TRBD2. The CDR3 is made up of 14 amino acids. Per germline, CDR1 SGDLS and CDR2 YYNGEE. V was clipped by 6 bases and J by 2 bases; unmatched bases: 4. The CDR3 nucleotides read TGTGCCAGCACCCCGGGGGGGACCTACAATGAGCAGTTCTTC. Translating gives CASTPGGTYNEQFF. Looking up the rest from reference TRBV9 and TRBJ2-1 gives the full variable domain: DSGVTQTPKHLITATGQRVTLRCSPRSGDLSVYWYQQSLDQGLQFLIQYYNGEERAKGNILERFSAQQFPDLHSELNLSSLELGDSALYFCASTPGGTYNEQFFGPGTRLTVL.

The V and J genes are TRBV12-3 or TRBV12-4 and TRBJ2-1; 8 bases are a match to TRBD2. The CDR3 has 16 residues. V was clipped by 3 bases and J by 5 bases; unmatched bases: 9. The CDR3 spells CASSFRGTGGDNEQFF. The CDR3 coding sequence is TGTGCCAGCAGTTTCCGGGGAACGGGGGGGGACAATGAGCAGTTCTTC.

The chain joins TRBV30 to TRBJ2-7; 12 bases agree with TRBD2. Germline trimming cut 4 bases from V and 6 bases from J; bases unmatched to any gene: 7. Germline V gene sequence: CDR1 GTSNPN, CDR2 SVGIG (reference sequence). This CDR3 has 14 residues. CDR3 nucleotides: TGTGCCTGGACAGCTAGCGGGGGGGCCCGCGAGCAGTACTTC. It specifies CAWTASGGAREQYF.